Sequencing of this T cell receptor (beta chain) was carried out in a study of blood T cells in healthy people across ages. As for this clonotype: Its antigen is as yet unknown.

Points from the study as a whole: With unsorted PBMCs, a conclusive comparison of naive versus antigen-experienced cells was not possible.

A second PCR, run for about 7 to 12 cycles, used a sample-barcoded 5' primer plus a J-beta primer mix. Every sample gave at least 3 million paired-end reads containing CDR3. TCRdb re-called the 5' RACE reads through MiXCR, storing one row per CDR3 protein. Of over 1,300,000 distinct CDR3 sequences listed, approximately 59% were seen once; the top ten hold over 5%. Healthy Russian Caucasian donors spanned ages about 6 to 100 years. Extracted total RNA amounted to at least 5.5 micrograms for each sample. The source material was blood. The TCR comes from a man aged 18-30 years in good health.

CDR3 region: CASRGTSSYNEQYF. The CDR3 DNA follows: TGTGCCAGCAGAGGGACAAGCTCCTACAATGAGCAGTACTTC. The rearrangement joins TRBV6-5 to TRBJ2-1, with TRBD1 as a possible D gene (6 bases). The J call may be mistaken, given a closer DNA end match to TRBJ2-7. Germline V gene sequence: CDR1 MNHEY, CDR2 SVGAGI. This CDR3 has 14 residues.